Each of the 23 T cell receptor beta chains below was sequenced from the same sample in a study of T cells expressing NK-cell markers. TCRdb reanalyzed the 5' RACE reads and collapses them to one entry per CDR3 protein, without DNA. The listing contains fewer than 18,000 distinct CDR3 sequences. Sequenced: blood T cells: a sorted CD56 or NKG2C T cell subset, CD4+ or CD8+ T cells, or bulk PBMC T cells (not recorded which). The receptor source for this set is a man aged 18-69 years in good health.

CDR3 sequence: CASSLTSATAYNEQFF. This chain joins TRBV5-1 and TRBJ2-1. Per germline, CDR1 SGHRS and CDR2 YFSETQ. The CDR3 covers 16 residues.

The chain links TRBV6-2 or TRBV6-3 to TRBJ2-5. Germline V lookup: CDR1 MNHEY, CDR2 SVGEGT. The CDR3 sequence is 11 residues long. The CDR3 protein is CASSYGETQYF.

This chain uses TRBV20-1 with TRBJ2-1; TCRdb gives TRBD2 as the D gene, but with no DNA this cannot be confirmed. This CDR3 has 16 amino acids. Germline CDR1 is DFQATT and CDR2 is SNEGSKA (reference sequence). The CDR3 region is CSARFGRASSYNEQFF.

The chain couples TRBV28 to TRBJ2-1; with no DNA, the TCRdb D assignment of TRBD2 cannot be verified. This CDR3 contains 17 residues. Germline lookup yields CDR1 MDHEN and CDR2 SYDVKM. The CDR3 sequence is CASRRARPRRSYNEQFF.

The CDR3: CASSPWDLGSNQPQHF. J is TRBJ1-5 and V is TRBV12-3 or TRBV12-4; TCRdb lists TRBD1, though no DNA is available to test this call. There are 16 residues in the CDR3.

The chain joins TRBV4-3 to TRBJ1-5. CDR1 and CDR2 (germline): LGHNA, YSLEER. This CDR3 contains 13 residues. CDR3 sequence: CASSQEMTQPQHF.

The chain's CDR3 is CASRATGYISGSPLHF. The rearrangement uses TRBV5-1 and TRBJ1-6; TCRdb returns TRBD1, unconfirmable since there is no DNA. From germline, CDR1 is SGHRS and CDR2 YFSETQ. CDR3 size: 16 residues.

The chain combines TRBV5-1 with TRBJ2-1. CDR3 length: 14 amino acids. Germline values: CDR1 SGHRS, CDR2 YFSETQ. CDR3 loop: CASSLELRDNEQFF.

The chain couples TRBV7-9 to TRBJ2-1; TCRdb's D call, TRBD2, is unchecked because there is no DNA. Germline CDR1 SEHNR, CDR2 FQNEAQ (reference sequence). The CDR3 extends over 16 amino acids. The CDR3 here is CASSLAEIAGDNEQFF.

The chain joins TRBV29-1 to TRBJ2-5; TCRdb designates TRBD2, a call that cannot be tested without DNA. Germline V gene lookup returns CDR1 SQVTM and CDR2 ANQGSEA. This CDR3 has 13 residues. CDR3 residues: CSALTSGQETQYF.

The chain carries TRBV5-1 and TRBJ1-1. Germline CDR1 reads SGHRS; CDR2 reads YFSETQ. The CDR3 runs 14 residues. The CDR3: CASSQDQENTEAFF.

V usage is TRBV19 and J usage is TRBJ2-1; TCRdb calls TRBD2, which cannot be checked without DNA. CDR3 length equals 15 residues. Germline loops: CDR1 LNHDA, CDR2 SQIVND (reference sequence). This CDR3 reads CASSMLTSGRNEQFF.

The gene calls are TRBV24-1 and TRBJ2-1; absent DNA, TCRdb's TRBD2 call cannot be checked. Germline assignment: CDR1 KGHDR and CDR2 SFDVKD. The length of the CDR3 is 15 residues. The CDR3 spells CATSDVREGPNEQFF.

The chain employs TRBV12-3 or TRBV12-4 and TRBJ2-1; TCRdb reports TRBD2, a call that lacks DNA to check it against. The CDR3 is 14 residues long. CDR3 amino acids: CASRTSGGGNEQFF.

This rearrangement joins TRBV10-3 to TRBJ2-1; TCRdb lists TRBD1, though no DNA is available to test this call. This CDR3 contains 12 residues. CDR1 is ENHRY, CDR2 SYGVKD, per germline. CDR3 in amino acids: CASRDNYNEQFF.

The J gene is TRBJ2-2, the V gene TRBV6-2 or TRBV6-3. Per the germline V gene, CDR1 is MNHEY and CDR2 is SVGEGT. The CDR3 is 11 residues long. The CDR3 sequence: CASRWGGELFF.

The chain couples TRBV12-3 or TRBV12-4 to TRBJ2-1. This CDR3 contains 15 residues. The chain's CDR3 is CASSLAGGTYNEQFF.

The chain carries TRBV7-2 and TRBJ2-3; the TCRdb D gene call, TRBD2, has no DNA to confirm it. There are 14 residues in the CDR3. Looked up from germline, CDR1 is SGHTA and CDR2 is FQGNSA. CDR3 protein: CASSSSTGLDTQYF.

The chain has TRBV5-1 and TRBJ1-2. The CDR3 extends over 14 amino acids. Germline CDR1 is SGHRS and CDR2 is YFSETQ. The CDR3 loop reads CASSLRVGNYGYTF.

This chain connects TRBV5-1 to TRBJ2-3. Per the germline V gene, CDR1 is SGHRS and CDR2 is YFSETQ. The CDR3 sequence is 14 residues long. CDR3 amino acids: CASSSQQSWDTQYF.

The chain employs TRBV5-1 and TRBJ2-7; with no DNA, the TCRdb D assignment of TRBD2 cannot be verified. Per germline, CDR1 SGHRS and CDR2 YFSETQ. The CDR3 runs 15 residues. CDR3: CASSLGTSGAYEQYF.

The V gene is TRBV29-1, the J gene TRBJ2-2; TCRdb gives TRBD1 as the D gene, but with no DNA this cannot be confirmed. There are 13 residues in the CDR3. Per the germline V gene, CDR1 is SQVTM and CDR2 is ANQGSEA. The CDR3: CSGGGANTGELFF.

The rearrangement joins TRBV5-1 to TRBJ2-2; TCRdb calls TRBD1, which cannot be checked without DNA. There are 16 residues in the CDR3. Germline lookup yields CDR1 SGHRS and CDR2 YFSETQ. CDR3 residues: CASSFTGQGPTGELFF.